Shown below are 21 T cell receptor beta chains from a single sample sequenced in a study of T-cell memory formation after mild COVID-19. TCRdb re-derived calls from the 5' RACE reads in MiXCR, one entry per CDR3 protein. The table lists about 140,000 distinct CDR3 sequences, about 14% of them singletons. Sequences were obtained from PBMCs or a T cell subset sorted from them (not recorded which). These receptors were obtained from an adult woman who had mild COVID-19 (a few samples of this study predate the infection). Cell type and time point are not known.

J is TRBJ1-1 and V is TRBV7-9; D is unclear. CDR3 length equals 13 residues. The germline V gene encodes CDR1 SEHNR and CDR2 FQNEAQ (reference sequence). Trimming left V 2 bases short and J 4 bases short, with 8 bases between. The CDR3 region is CASSLSSLTEAFF. CDR3 sequence (DNA): TGTGCCAGCAGCTTATCTAGCCTCACTGAAGCTTTCTTT.

Here the CDR3 DNA reads TGCAGTGCTAGACTTACAGGGGCTGGAAACACCATATATTTT. This sequence encodes CSARLTGAGNTIYF. The rearrangement uses TRBV20-1 and TRBJ1-3; TRBD1 aligns across 7 bases. This CDR3 is 14 amino acids long. V was pared by 2 bases and J by 2 bases, with 3 bases of the junction left unmatched. The germline CDR1 and CDR2 sequences are DFQATT and SNEGSKA (reference sequence).

This clonotype came up a few times. The chain combines TRBV18 with TRBJ2-7; D unclear. CDR1 is KGHSH, CDR2 LQKENI, per germline. This CDR3 contains 12 residues. Trimming left V 5 bases short and J 1 base short, with 6 bases between. Here the CDR3 DNA reads TGTGCCAGCTCAACCCTGTCCTACGAGCAGTACTTC. It is translated as CASSTLSYEQYF.

J is TRBJ2-5 and V is TRBV6-6, with 7 bases aligning to TRBD2. The germline CDR1 and CDR2 sequences are MNHNY and SVGAGI (reference sequence). The trim removed 4 bases at V and 2 bases at J, leaving 10 bases unmatched. The CDR3 covers 16 residues. The chain's CDR3 is CASSLVRGKIQETQYF. As DNA, the CDR3 is TGTGCCAGCAGTTTGGTGCGGGGGAAGATACAAGAGACCCAGTACTTC.

This clonotype was recorded a few times. The chain employs TRBV4-2 and TRBJ2-1; 7 nucleotides agree with TRBD2. With V trimmed by 1 base and J by 6 bases, 27 bases remained unmatched. The germline V gene encodes CDR1 LGHNA and CDR2 YNFKEQ. CDR3 length: 22 residues. The chain's CDR3 is CASSQGGAGRMENGRLVNEQFF. Here the CDR3 DNA reads TGTGCCAGCAGCCAAGGGGGAGCGGGACGGATGGAAAACGGCCGTCTTGTCAATGAGCAGTTCTTC.

In its sample, this clonotype was seen a few times. The V call is TRBV9, the J call TRBJ2-5, with D possibly matching TRBD2 (6 bases). V lost 4 bases to trimming and J lost 3 bases, with 16 bases between them. Germline assignment: CDR1 SGDLS and CDR2 YYNGEE. CDR3 length: 15 amino acids. The CDR3 spells CASSWGGNTKETQYF. Written as DNA, the CDR3 is TGTGCCAGCAGCTGGGGCGGGAACACGAAAGAGACCCAGTACTTC.

This clonotype was seen a handful of times. The V gene is TRBV6-1, the J gene TRBJ2-5; TRBD1 agrees at 7 bases. Unmatched junction bases numbered 5, after V lost 2 bases and J lost 2 bases. The CDR3 is made up of 15 amino acids. Germline V CDR1 and CDR2: MNHNS, SASEGT. The CDR3 sequence is CASSERRTGQETQYF. The CDR3, as DNA: TGTGCCAGCAGTGAACGGCGGACAGGACAAGAGACCCAGTACTTC.

Only a few counts were recorded for this clonotype. The rearrangement links TRBV29-1 to TRBJ2-7, with D tentatively TRBD2 (7 bases). CDR1 and CDR2 (germline): SQVTM, ANQGSEA. This CDR3 has 12 amino acids. V was cut by 2 bases and J by 5 bases, with 10 bases left in between. CDR3 loop: CSVEMGGHEQYF. Here the CDR3 DNA reads TGCAGCGTTGAAATGGGGGGGCACGAGCAGTACTTC.

This clonotype has more than one count but fewer than ten. This chain joins TRBV19 and TRBJ1-4; D uncertain. This CDR3 region has 14 residues. V was pared by 6 bases and J by 8 bases, with 16 bases between. CDR1 is LNHDA and CDR2 is SQIVND in the germline V gene (reference sequence). CDR3 in amino acids: CASRSPGQGEKLFF. The DNA for the CDR3 is TGTGCCAGTAGATCGCCGGGCCAAGGAGAAAAACTGTTTTTT.

This chain links TRBV5-1 with TRBJ1-2, with TRBD1 matching over 8 bases. Germline V gives CDR1 SGHRS, CDR2 YFSETQ. The V and J ends lost 4 bases and 7 bases, in that order; junction bases with no gene match: 18. The CDR3 runs 17 residues. The CDR3 nucleotides are TGCGCCAGCAGCCCCCGATGGACAGGGCCCGCTATTGGTGGCTACACCTTC. Translated: CASSPRWTGPAIGGYTF.

This clonotype was counted ten times or more. V usage is TRBV7-2 and J usage is TRBJ1-2; 10 bases match TRBD1. CDR3 length equals 16 residues. Trimming at V came to 6 bases and at J to 5 bases, leaving 12 bases not matched to a gene. CDR1 SGHTA and CDR2 FQGNSA come from the germline V gene. The DNA for the CDR3 is TGTGCCAGCAGTGCGCTTTGGACAGGGGGTCCATATGGCTACACCTTC. It codes for CASSALWTGGPYGYTF.

The chain carries TRBV19 and TRBJ1-4, with D maybe TRBD1 (5 bases). Deletions cut 5 bases from V and 9 bases from J, with 22 bases between. This CDR3 region has 16 residues. CDR1 and CDR2 (germline): LNHDA, SQIVND (reference sequence). The CDR3 DNA sequence: TGTGCCAGTAGTCAGACACGTCGGGGCCGGAAACAAAAACTGTTTTTT. As protein: CASSQTRRGRKQKLFF.

This chain uses TRBV12-3 or TRBV12-4 with TRBJ2-1; 7 bases map to TRBD1. V was clipped by 3 bases and J by 10 bases; unmatched bases: 15. The CDR3 totals 16 residues. The CDR3 DNA is TGTGCCAGCAGTTTGGCTGGGGACAGCCCAAGCTGGGAGCAGTTCTTC. It yields the protein CASSLAGDSPSWEQFF.

The chain carries TRBV20-1 and TRBJ1-1, with TRBD1 identical over 7 bases. CDR3 size: 15 residues. Germline V lookup: CDR1 DFQATT, CDR2 SNEGSKA (reference sequence). V was clipped by 3 bases and J by 2 bases; unmatched bases: 9. Here the CDR3 DNA reads TGCAGTGCTAGTACTTGGGGACAGCCTAACACTGAAGCTTTCTTT. It codes for CSASTWGQPNTEAFF.

At least ten counts were recorded for this clonotype. V and J are TRBV7-3 and TRBJ2-5; 14 bases line up with TRBD2. Germline V CDR1 and CDR2: SGHTA, FQGTGA. Trimming removed 2 bases from V and 2 bases from J; junction bases left unmatched: 16. The length of the CDR3 is 21 residues. CDR3 coding DNA: TGTGCCAGCAGCTTACGGGTTGATGAAGGGACTAGCGGGAGACGGCAAGAGACCCAGTACTTC. Residues: CASSLRVDEGTSGRRQETQYF.

The chain recombines TRBV5-5 with TRBJ2-1; TRBD2 matches at 8 bases. The V gene end was trimmed by 4 bases and the J gene end by 9 bases; junction bases not matched to a gene: 3. The CDR3 sequence is 12 residues long. Germline-derived CDR1 and CDR2 are SGHKS and YYEKEE (reference sequence). As DNA, the CDR3 is TGTGCCAGCAGCACCGGACTAGCTGAGCAGTTCTTC. This encodes CASSTGLAEQFF.

The rearrangement uses TRBV12-3 or TRBV12-4 and TRBJ2-5; 13 bases match TRBD2. V gave up 4 bases and J gave up 1 base; unmatched junction bases: 3. This CDR3 has 16 residues. The CDR3 spells CASSYGLAGAQETQYF. The CDR3 DNA follows: TGTGCCAGCAGTTACGGACTAGCGGGGGCCCAAGAGACCCAGTACTTC.

This clonotype has just a few counts. The J gene is TRBJ1-1, the V gene TRBV20-1; D may be TRBD1 (5 bases). Germline V CDR1 and CDR2: DFQATT, SNEGSKA (reference sequence). This CDR3 is built from 11 residues. The germline V and J ends were trimmed by 1 base and 7 bases, with 7 bases remaining between them. The CDR3 coding sequence is TGCAGTGCTAGAGGACAGAATGAAGCTTTCTTT. Encoded protein: CSARGQNEAFF.

This clonotype was seen ten or more times. The chain is built from TRBV20-1 and TRBJ1-1; D unresolved. CDR1 is DFQATT, CDR2 SNEGSKA, per germline (reference sequence). The CDR3 covers 12 residues. V gave up 6 bases and J gave up 0 bases, with 8 bases separating them. The CDR3 here is CSALQLNTEAFF. The DNA of the CDR3 is TGCAGTGCCCTACAGCTGAACACTGAAGCTTTCTTT.

This clonotype was seen a handful of times. The V and J genes are TRBV25-1 and TRBJ1-1, with D uncertain. Trimming removed 2 bases at V and 7 bases at J, with 8 bases between. Germline-derived CDR1 and CDR2 are MGHDK and SYGVNS. The CDR3 covers 12 residues. The DNA of the CDR3 is TGTGCCAGCAGTGAAAGCACTGATGAAGCTTTCTTT. Translation gives CASSESTDEAFF.

The gene calls are TRBV29-1 and TRBJ2-2; the D is unclear. V gave up 6 bases and J gave up 1 base, with 6 bases separating them. Germline V gene lookup returns CDR1 SQVTM and CDR2 ANQGSEA. The length of the CDR3 is 12 residues. The CDR3 here is CSVQRNTGELFF. For the CDR3, the DNA is TGCAGCGTCCAGAGGAACACCGGGGAGCTGTTTTTT.